One sample yielded the 30 T cell receptor beta chains listed below, sequenced in a study of blood T cell repertoires in COVID-19. Profiled with immunoSEQ multiplex PCR; TCRdb holds only in-frame clones, not every one. The sample lists about 180,000 clones, approximately 88% occurring once. The sequenced material came from peripheral blood. These TCRs come from a man younger than 35 with active or convalescent COVID-19.

This clone was seen once. This specimen includes other DNA sequences encoding the same CDR3. The J gene is TRBJ2-1, the V gene TRBV10-3; 7 positions match TRBD1. Per the germline V gene, CDR1 is ENHRY and CDR2 is SYGVKD. V trimming: 4 bases; J trimming: 1 base; junction bases outside the gene matches: 1. The CDR3 totals 14 residues. CDR3 bases: TGTGCCATCAGTGCAGGGGGATCCTACAATGAGCAGTTCTTC. It specifies CAISAGGSYNEQFF.

J is TRBJ2-7 and V is TRBV7-2; D is unresolved. Trimming took 8 bases from V and 0 from J, leaving 17 bases between them. This CDR3 region has 15 residues. The germline V gene has CDR1 SGHTA and CDR2 FQGNSA. Here the CDR3 reads CASVSRLSSSYEQYF. The DNA for the CDR3 is TGTGCCAGCGTCTCTCGACTTTCGAGCTCCTACGAGCAGTACTTC.

The genes are TRBV20-1 and TRBJ2-5; D unresolved. V shed 3 bases and J shed 4 bases, with 6 bases lying between them. From germline, CDR1 is DFQATT and CDR2 SNEGSKA (reference sequence). This CDR3 has 11 residues. CDR3 nucleotides: TGCAGTGCTAGTCCGGGAGAGACCCAGTACTTC. Its protein is CSASPGETQYF.

J is TRBJ2-2 and V is TRBV4-1; D is possibly TRBD2 (7 bases). Germline V gives CDR1 MGHRA, CDR2 YSYEKL. The CDR3 is 14 amino acids. V lost 7 bases and J 6 bases, leaving 15 bases between the germline ends. The CDR3 coding sequence is TGCGCCAGCACCCTTCGAGGGGGGGCCGGGGAGCTGTTTTTT. Translated, it gives CASTLRGGAGELFF.

The chain combines TRBV11-2 with TRBJ1-3; D call uncertain. CDR1 is SGHAT and CDR2 is FQNNGV in the germline V gene. The CDR3 consists of 17 residues. Trimming left V 1 base short and J 0 bases short, with 13 bases between. The CDR3 sequence: CASSLGRRRDSGNTIYF. DNA of the CDR3: TGTGCCAGCAGCTTAGGCCGACGGAGAGACTCTGGAAACACCATATATTTT.

This clone is a singleton in its sample. The chain joins TRBV6-5 to TRBJ2-7; no firm D call. The V end was cut by 0 bases, the J end by 0 bases, with 12 bases between. This CDR3 comprises 16 residues. Germline CDR1 reads MNHEY; CDR2 reads SVGAGI. The CDR3 region is CASSYSKYRSSYEQYF. The CDR3 DNA sequence: TGTGCCAGCAGTTACTCGAAATACCGTAGCTCCTACGAGCAGTACTTC.

This chain uses TRBV6-2 or TRBV6-3 with TRBJ2-3; D possibly corresponds to TRBD2 (6 bases). Germline CDR1 reads MNHEY; CDR2 reads SVGEGT. This CDR3 contains 16 residues. The V gene lost 0 bases and the J gene lost 11 bases, with 21 bases spanning the gap. For the CDR3, the DNA is TGTGCCAGCAGTTACTCGACTTTGCTAGCGAGGAGGAAGCAGTATTTT. Translating it yields CASSYSTLLARRKQYF.

This clone was picked up one time. V gene TRBV7-9 combines with J gene TRBJ1-1; 8 nucleotides line up with TRBD1. CDR1 SEHNR and CDR2 FQNEAQ come from the germline V gene (reference sequence). There are 13 residues in the CDR3. Trimming at V came to 1 base and at J to 7 bases, leaving 2 bases not matched to a gene. In DNA, the CDR3 is TGTGCCAGCAGCTTAGTCAGGGGGCTTGAAGCTTTCTTT. Its translation: CASSLVRGLEAFF. The complete variable domain, with remaining parts taken from reference TRBV7-9 and TRBJ1-1, reads DTGVSQNPRHKITKRGQNVTFRCDPISEHNRLYWYRQTLGQGPEFLTYFQNEAQLEKSRLLSDRFSAERPKGSFSTLEIQRTEQGDSAMYLCASSLVRGLEAFFGQGTRLTVV.

The V and J genes are TRBV6-5 and TRBJ1-1; a possible D gene is TRBD1 (5 bases). Trimming shortened V by 6 bases and J by 4 bases, and 15 bases separated the two germline ends. The length of the CDR3 is 14 residues. Germline CDR1 and CDR2: MNHEY and SVGAGI. The CDR3: CASSPQELVTEAFF. DNA for the CDR3: TGTGCCAGCAGCCCACAGGAGCTGGTCACTGAAGCTTTCTTT.

The chain joins TRBV27 to TRBJ1-6; 9 positions agree with TRBD1. The germline V gene encodes CDR1 MNHEY and CDR2 SMNVEV (reference sequence). This CDR3 has 17 residues. Germline trimming cut 0 bases from V and 7 bases from J; bases unmatched to any gene: 7. The CDR3 spells CASSLSARTGVNSPLHF. CDR3 nucleotide sequence: TGTGCCAGCAGTTTATCAGCCCGGACAGGGGTAAATTCACCCCTCCACTTT.

This clone was picked up one time. This chain joins TRBV5-1 and TRBJ1-1; 10 nucleotides match TRBD1. CDR3 length equals 16 residues. V lost 4 bases and J lost 1; bases outside the gene matches: 7. From germline, CDR1 is SGHRS and CDR2 YFSETQ. This CDR3 is CASSPGTGAKNTEAFF. In DNA, the CDR3 is TGCGCCAGCAGCCCGGGGACAGGGGCAAAGAACACTGAAGCTTTCTTT. The whole variable domain, remainder taken from reference TRBV5-1 and TRBJ1-1, is KAGVTQTPRYLIKTRGQQVTLSCSPISGHRSVSWYQQTPGQGLQFLFEYFSETQRNKGNFPGRFSGRQFSNSRSEMNVSTLELGDSALYLCASSPGTGAKNTEAFFGQGTRLTVV.

The chain couples TRBV5-6 to TRBJ1-2; D gene uncertain. V lost 2 bases, J lost 1 base, and 9 bases lay in between. The V gene's germline CDR1 is SGHDT and CDR2 YYEEEE. The CDR3 has 14 amino acids. This CDR3 reads CASSLGDFNYGYTF. The CDR3 bases are TGTGCCAGCAGCTTAGGAGACTTTAACTATGGCTACACCTTC.

The V and J genes are TRBV7-3 and TRBJ2-3; 7 bases line up with TRBD2. Looked up from germline, CDR1 is SGHTA and CDR2 is FQGTGA. Trimming at V came to 5 bases and at J to 2 bases, leaving 4 bases not matched to a gene. The CDR3 has 14 residues. CDR3 in amino acids: CASSNGLDTDTQYF. Here the CDR3 DNA reads TGTGCCAGCAGCAACGGACTAGACACAGATACGCAGTATTTT.

The chain couples TRBV7-8 to TRBJ1-5; weak D call: TRBD1 (5 bases). The CDR3 has 16 residues. Trimming left V 1 base short and J 5 bases short, with 15 bases between. The germline CDR1 and CDR2 sequences are SGHVS and FQNEAQ. The CDR3 nucleotides are TGTGCCAGCAGCTTAGAGTCGGCAGGGTTTGATCAGCCCCAGCATTTT. This gives the protein CASSLESAGFDQPQHF.

The CDR3 DNA reads TGTGCCAGCAGCTTGAGCACCGTGCCGCCTCTAGATCATGAGCAGTTCTTC. It encodes CASSLSTVPPLDHEQFF. The V gene is TRBV5-5, the J gene TRBJ2-1; D not certain. The CDR3 totals 17 residues. Trimming removed 1 base from V and 8 bases from J, with 22 bases in between. Looked up from germline, CDR1 is SGHKS and CDR2 is YYEKEE (reference sequence).

This rearrangement joins TRBV27 to TRBJ2-3; TRBD1 matches 10 bases. From germline, CDR1 is MNHEY and CDR2 SMNVEV (reference sequence). The CDR3 runs to 15 residues. Trimming removed 4 bases from V and 4 bases from J; junction bases left unmatched: 5. Here the CDR3 DNA reads TGTGCCAGCAGTTCCTCAGGACAGGGGGCAGATACGCAGTATTTT. Its translation: CASSSSGQGADTQYF.

The chain combines TRBV12-3 or TRBV12-4 with TRBJ1-2; D gene ambiguous. The CDR3 is made up of 13 amino acids. The V end was cut by 3 bases, the J end by 4 bases, with 9 bases between. The CDR3 nucleotides are TGTGCCAGCAGTTTCCGGTATGGCTATGGCTACACCTTC. It codes for CASSFRYGYGYTF.

This sequence joins TRBV14 and TRBJ2-7; D not resolved. V was clipped by 1 base and J by 0 bases, with 7 bases between them. Germline CDR1 is SGHDN and CDR2 is FVKESK. The CDR3 totals 14 residues. DNA for the CDR3: TGTGCCAGCAGCCAAGGCTTAGTCTCCTACGAGCAGTACTTC. This codes for CASSQGLVSYEQYF.

V usage is TRBV7-9 and J usage is TRBJ2-2; D remains ambiguous. CDR1 is SEHNR, CDR2 FQNEAQ, per germline (reference sequence). This CDR3 has 12 amino acids. The germline V and J ends were trimmed by 4 bases and 5 bases, with 5 bases remaining between them. CDR3 sequence (DNA): TGTGCCAGCAGCTCCCGGACCGGGGAGCTGTTTTTT. Amino acid sequence: CASSSRTGELFF.

The J gene is TRBJ2-7, the V gene TRBV27; unclear D gene. The CDR3 length is 11 residues. Germline V lookup: CDR1 MNHEY, CDR2 SMNVEV (reference sequence). V was trimmed by 7 bases and J by 3 bases, leaving 7 bases between them. The CDR3 loop reads CASIGGYEQYF. DNA of the CDR3: TGTGCCAGCATCGGCGGCTACGAGCAGTACTTC.

The rearrangement joins TRBV7-6 to TRBJ1-1, with a possible D match to TRBD1 (6 bases). The CDR3 length is 13 residues. V gave up 0 bases and J gave up 8 bases, with 10 bases separating them. CDR1 and CDR2 from the germline V gene are SGHVS and FNYEAQ. DNA of the CDR3: TGTGCCAGCAGCTTAGCGGACAGCCAAGAAGCTTTCTTT. This sequence encodes CASSLADSQEAFF.

Only one count was recorded for this clone. The V call is TRBV5-1, the J call TRBJ2-2, with D tentatively TRBD1 (6 bases). The length of the CDR3 is 15 residues. The germline V gene has CDR1 SGHRS and CDR2 YFSETQ. Trimming took 4 bases from V and 1 from J, leaving 11 bases between them. The CDR3 DNA sequence: TGCGCCAGCAGCCTTTACAGGGAGAACACCGGGGAGCTGTTTTTT. Encoded protein: CASSLYRENTGELFF.

The genes are TRBV6-5 and TRBJ1-4, with unresolved D. The CDR3 has 15 amino acids. Trimming took off 1 base at V and 0 bases at J, with 6 bases between the two ends. CDR1 is MNHEY and CDR2 is SVGAGI in the germline V gene. CDR3 sequence (DNA): TGTGCCAGCAGTTACTTAGGAGCAACTAATGAAAAACTGTTTTTT. Translating gives CASSYLGATNEKLFF.

This sequence joins TRBV6-5 and TRBJ2-2, with D perhaps TRBD1 (5 bases). The length of the CDR3 is 15 residues. Between the trimmed V and J ends, which lost 6 bases and 0 bases, there was a span of 11 bases. The germline gives CDR1 MNHEY, CDR2 SVGAGI. The CDR3 protein is CASRLTVANTGELFF. Written as DNA, the CDR3 is TGTGCCAGCAGACTGACAGTTGCGAACACCGGGGAGCTGTTTTTT.

The J gene is TRBJ2-7, the V gene TRBV29-1; D unclear. The germline V and J ends were trimmed by 5 bases and 4 bases, with 18 bases remaining between them. Germline CDR1 SQVTM, CDR2 ANQGSEA. The CDR3 is 14 amino acids. CDR3 sequence: CSVHDPTQQYEQYF. Here the CDR3 DNA reads TGCAGCGTTCATGACCCGACACAACAGTACGAGCAGTACTTC.

V and J are TRBV4-2 and TRBJ2-1; D not resolved. V lost 3 bases and J lost 0, with 12 bases in between. The CDR3 spans 16 residues. Germline V CDR1 and CDR2: LGHNA, YNFKEQ. DNA for the CDR3: TGTGCCAGCAGCCAGGTAGCCCCAAGCTCCTACAATGAGCAGTTCTTC. As protein: CASSQVAPSSYNEQFF.

This clone was seen a few times. V is TRBV11-2 and J is TRBJ2-5, with D maybe TRBD2 (7 bases). Germline loops: CDR1 SGHAT, CDR2 FQNNGV. The V gene lost 6 bases and the J gene lost 3 bases, with 11 bases spanning the gap. There are 13 residues in the CDR3. The chain's CDR3 is CASSGGGKETQYF. The CDR3 nucleotides read TGTGCCAGCAGTGGCGGGGGCAAAGAGACCCAGTACTTC.

This CDR3 is CASSVGQRTSSYEQYF. The CDR3 DNA sequence: TGTGCCAGCAGCGTGGGACAGCGAACGAGCTCCTACGAGCAGTACTTC. The rearrangement joins TRBV7-9 to TRBJ2-7; 7 positions agree with TRBD1. Unmatched junction bases numbered 10, after V lost 5 bases and J lost 0 bases. The CDR3 spans 16 residues. Germline CDR1 reads SEHNR; CDR2 reads FQNEAQ (reference sequence).

The chain carries TRBV27 and TRBJ2-2, with 10 bases matching TRBD2. The length of the CDR3 is 17 residues. Germline V CDR1 and CDR2: MNHEY, SMNVEV (reference sequence). V was clipped by 6 bases and J by 6 bases; unmatched bases: 13. Here the CDR3 reads CASSQREGSGGAGELFF. CDR3 DNA sequence: TGTGCCAGCAGCCAGCGGGAGGGCTCTGGGGGGGCCGGGGAGCTGTTTTTT.

V usage is TRBV7-2 and J usage is TRBJ1-5, with 8 bases that match TRBD1. Germline CDR1 is SGHTA and CDR2 is FQGNSA. This CDR3 has 14 amino acids. J gave up 4 bases and V 1 base, and 0 bases lay outside the gene matches. CDR3 protein: CASSLGQGNQPQHF. CDR3 DNA sequence: TGTGCCAGCAGCTTAGGACAGGGGAATCAGCCCCAGCATTTT.